The sequence of this TCR beta chain was determined in a study of T cell changes during pregnancy in multiple sclerosis. Germline CDR1 is SGHDT and CDR2 is YYEEEE. V lost 3 bases and J lost 0, with 9 bases in between. CDR3 length: 14 residues. Assay used: immunoSEQ multiplex PCR; TCRdb lists only in-frame clones, some missing. The sample consists of some 97,000 clones, around 94% of them appearing once. This sample comprised peripheral blood, obtained in the second trimester of pregnancy. This chain connects TRBV5-6 to TRBJ1-1, with no clear D. The TCR originated in a female donor with multiple sclerosis, enrolled in a pregnancy study. CDR3 residues: CASSSGLVNTEAFF. In nucleotides, the CDR3 is TGTGCCAGCAGCTCCGGACTAGTGAACACTGAAGCTTTCTTT.